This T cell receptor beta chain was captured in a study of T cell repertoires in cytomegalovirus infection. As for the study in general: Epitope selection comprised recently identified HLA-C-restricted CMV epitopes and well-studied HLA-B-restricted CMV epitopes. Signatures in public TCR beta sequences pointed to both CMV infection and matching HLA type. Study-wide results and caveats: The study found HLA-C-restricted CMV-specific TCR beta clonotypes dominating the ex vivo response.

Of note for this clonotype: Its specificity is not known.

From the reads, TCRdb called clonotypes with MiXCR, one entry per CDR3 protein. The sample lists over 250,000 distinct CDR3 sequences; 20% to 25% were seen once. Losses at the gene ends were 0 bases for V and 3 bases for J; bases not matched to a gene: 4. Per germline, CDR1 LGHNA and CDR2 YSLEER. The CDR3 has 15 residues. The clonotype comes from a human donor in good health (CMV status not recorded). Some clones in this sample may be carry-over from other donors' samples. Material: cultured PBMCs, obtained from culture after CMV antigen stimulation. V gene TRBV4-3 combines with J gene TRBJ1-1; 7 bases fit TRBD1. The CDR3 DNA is TGCGCCAGCAGCCAAGAGGAGGGGGCCTACACTGAAGCTTTCTTT. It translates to CASSQEEGAYTEAFF.